These 16 T cell receptor beta chains were sequenced from one sample in a study of cytomegalovirus exposure and HLA in healthy donors. 13 Jbeta primers and 60 Vbeta primers were used for the PCR. Sequenced by immunoSEQ multiplex PCR; TCRdb stores in-frame clones only, minus some. Here the sample spans 190,000 or so clones, around 86% being singletons. The sequenced material came from PBMCs. The receptor source for this set is a man aged 50-59 years in good health and CMV-seronegative.

The chain links TRBV7-3 to TRBJ1-5; D is undetermined. Germline CDR1 and CDR2: SGHTA and FQGTGA. Trimming left V 5 bases short and J 6 bases short, with 11 bases between. The CDR3 sequence is 13 residues long. This CDR3 reads CASSGETSQPQHF. The CDR3 region has the DNA TGTGCCAGCAGCGGGGAGACCAGTCAGCCCCAGCATTTT.

J is TRBJ2-1 and V is TRBV2; 11 positions match TRBD2. From germline, CDR1 is SNHLY and CDR2 FYNNEI. CDR3 size: 15 residues. V lost 9 bases, J lost 6 bases, and 10 bases stayed unmatched. The CDR3 region has the DNA TGTGCCAGTTCCCCTAGCGGGAGGCAATTCAATGAGCAGTTCTTC. This codes for CASSPSGRQFNEQFF.

This clone was seen more than once but under ten times. This chain joins TRBV28 and TRBJ2-6, with 7 bases that match TRBD1. Germline trimming cut 5 bases from V and 0 bases from J; bases unmatched to any gene: 7. The CDR3 is 17 amino acids. Germline CDR1 is MDHEN and CDR2 is SYDVKM. The CDR3 DNA reads as TGTGCCAGCAGTAAGGGGACAGCCCTCTCTGGGGCCAACGTCCTGACTTTC. Protein: CASSKGTALSGANVLTF.

This chain's CDR3 is CASNLRPSGRSSYEQYF. CDR3 nucleotides: TGTGCCAGCAACCTCCGTCCTAGCGGGAGGTCATCCTACGAGCAGTACTTC. The chain is built from TRBV7-2 and TRBJ2-7; 11 bases are a match to TRBD2. The ends lost 7 bases at V and 1 base at J; junction bases unmatched: 12. The length of the CDR3 is 17 residues. Germline assignment: CDR1 SGHTA and CDR2 FQGNSA.

Only one count was recorded for this clone. The chain links TRBV5-6 to TRBJ2-7; TRBD1 aligns across 8 bases. Germline V CDR1 and CDR2: SGHDT, YYEEEE. There are 14 residues in the CDR3. Losses at the gene ends were 6 bases for V and 2 bases for J; bases not matched to a gene: 7. Written as DNA, the CDR3 is TGTGCCAGCACGGACAGGGCCTCAACCTACGAGCAGTACTTC. Translation gives CASTDRASTYEQYF.

For this clone: Other DNA sequences within the sample encode an identical CDR3. J is TRBJ2-2 and V is TRBV5-1; TRBD1 matches 7 bases. V gave up 0 bases and J gave up 6 bases; unmatched junction bases: 2. Germline CDR1 SGHRS, CDR2 YFSETQ. This CDR3 has 14 amino acids. This CDR3 reads CASSLGQGAGELFF. The DNA of the CDR3 is TGCGCCAGCAGCTTGGGGCAGGGGGCCGGGGAGCTGTTTTTT. The entire variable domain, with the rest obtained from reference TRBV5-1 and TRBJ2-2, is as follows: KAGVTQTPRYLIKTRGQQVTLSCSPISGHRSVSWYQQTPGQGLQFLFEYFSETQRNKGNFPGRFSGRQFSNSRSEMNVSTLELGDSALYLCASSLGQGAGELFFGEGSRLTVL.

Turning to this clone: Other DNA sequences in this specimen translate into the identical CDR3. This chain connects TRBV7-2 to TRBJ2-7; 7 nucleotides agree with TRBD1. Germline V gives CDR1 SGHTA, CDR2 FQGNSA. This CDR3 region has 14 residues. Germline trimming cut 3 bases from V and 1 base from J; bases unmatched to any gene: 3. CDR3 sequence (DNA): TGTGCCAGCAGCTTTGACAGGGCATCCTACGAGCAGTACTTC. Protein: CASSFDRASYEQYF.

J is TRBJ2-5 and V is TRBV19, with 8 bases matching TRBD2. V was clipped by 6 bases and J by 4 bases; unmatched bases: 7. Germline V gives CDR1 LNHDA, CDR2 SQIVND (reference sequence). The CDR3 length is 14 residues. CDR3 in amino acids: CASRDPTSGETQYF. CDR3 bases: TGTGCCAGTAGGGACCCCACTAGCGGAGAGACCCAGTACTTC.

This CDR3 is CASSDRDRTSPLHF. The CDR3 bases are TGTGCCAGCAGCGACCGGGACAGAACTTCACCCCTCCACTTT. The rearrangement joins TRBV9 to TRBJ1-6; TRBD1 matches 7 bases. The CDR3 extends over 14 amino acids. V was clipped by 3 bases and J by 9 bases; unmatched bases: 6. CDR1 and CDR2 from the germline V gene are SGDLS and YYNGEE. Looking up the rest from reference TRBV9 and TRBJ1-6 gives the full variable domain: DSGVTQTPKHLITATGQRVTLRCSPRSGDLSVYWYQQSLDQGLQFLIQYYNGEERAKGNILERFSAQQFPDLHSELNLSSLELGDSALYFCASSDRDRTSPLHFGNGTRLTVT.

The chain carries TRBV5-8 and TRBJ2-3, with 8 positions matching TRBD1. Germline CDR1 is SGHTS and CDR2 is YDEGEE. The CDR3 is 15 amino acids. Trimming took 1 base from V and 5 from J; bases not matched to a gene: 6. The CDR3 nucleotides are TGTGCCAGCAGCTTGTCAGGGGGCTTCGGAGATACGCAGTATTTT. It encodes CASSLSGGFGDTQYF.

The chain employs TRBV6-5 and TRBJ1-1; TRBD1 might be the D (5 bases). V lost 0 bases and J lost 4, with 12 bases in between. The germline CDR1 and CDR2 sequences are MNHEY and SVGAGI. The CDR3 spans 15 residues. The CDR3 is CASSYSPGLVTEAFF. The CDR3 DNA reads TGTGCCAGCAGTTACTCGCCAGGGTTGGTCACTGAAGCTTTCTTT.

The chain combines TRBV7-3 with TRBJ2-2; 8 bases map to TRBD2. This CDR3 has 16 residues. Germline V gives CDR1 SGHTA, CDR2 FQGTGA. V trimming: 2 bases; J trimming: 5 bases; junction bases outside the gene matches: 7. Written as DNA, the CDR3 is TGTGCCAGCAGCTTAGTCGGGGGGGTACTGACCGGGGAGCTGTTTTTT. Translation: CASSLVGGVLTGELFF. Full variable domain (outside the CDR3, taken from reference TRBV7-3 and TRBJ2-2): GAGVSQTPSNKVTEKGKYVELRCDPISGHTALYWYRQSLGQGPEFLIYFQGTGAADDSGLPNDRFFAVRPEGSVSTLKIQRTERGDSAVYLCASSLVGGVLTGELFFGEGSRLTVL.

This rearrangement joins TRBV5-1 to TRBJ2-1; 14 nucleotides align to TRBD2. The junction had 3 bases not matched to a gene; V was cut back by 4 bases and J by 3 bases. Germline V gene lookup returns CDR1 SGHRS and CDR2 YFSETQ. This CDR3 has 16 residues. The CDR3 DNA follows: TGCGCCAGCAGCAGGGGGACTAGCGGGAGCTACAATGAGCAGTTCTTC. It yields the protein CASSRGTSGSYNEQFF.

V is TRBV2 and J is TRBJ1-5, with 7 bases aligning to TRBD1. The V gene's germline CDR1 is SNHLY and CDR2 FYNNEI. V lost 1 base, J lost 2 bases, and 2 bases stayed unmatched. There are 15 residues in the CDR3. This CDR3 reads CASSEDRGGNQPQHF. DNA of the CDR3: TGTGCCAGCAGTGAAGACAGGGGTGGCAATCAGCCCCAGCATTTT.

This clone was detected only a few times. This chain uses TRBV4-1 with TRBJ1-4; 10 bases agree with TRBD1. J lost 7 bases, V lost 4 bases, and 3 bases had no gene match. The CDR3 sequence is 14 residues long. In germline, CDR1 is MGHRA, CDR2 YSYEKL. The CDR3 region is CASSLDRGTEKLFF. The DNA for the CDR3 is TGCGCCAGCAGCCTGGACAGGGGGACTGAAAAACTGTTTTTT.

CDR3 bases: TGTGCCAGCACCTCACCCAATAGGGAGAGAACAGATACGCAGTATTTT. This translates into CASTSPNRERTDTQYF. The chain has TRBV2 and TRBJ2-3; D possibly corresponds to TRBD2 (5 bases). The V and J ends lost 7 bases and 3 bases respectively, with 20 bases between them. The CDR3 has 16 amino acids. CDR1 and CDR2 from the germline V gene are SNHLY and FYNNEI.